This section outlines one T cell receptor (beta chain) sequence together with its context. The antigen remains undetermined. This specimen comes from a study of T cell responses to AZD1222 COVID-19 vaccine. Study background: Pooled in the analysis were second doses at about 4 or about 12 weeks. Whole-study results and caveats: Among spike-specific TCRs, nearly half reportedly target unmutated variant regions. Two doses of AZD1222 preceded a rise in Spike-specific TCR breadth and depth.

Clones were sequenced by immunoSEQ multiplex PCR, and TCRdb holds only the in-frame ones, with some missing. The data contain 95,000 to 150,000 clones, roughly 92% of them singletons. Trimming left V 0 bases short and J 11 bases short, with 11 bases between. The CDR3 sequence is 14 residues long. Per germline, CDR1 LGHDT and CDR2 YNNKEL (reference sequence). The TCR was taken from an adult in good health. The rearrangement links TRBV3-1 (or the pseudogene TRBV3-2) to TRBJ1-6; D not certain. The material sequenced was peripheral blood, taken on day 0 of AZD1222 vaccination. The CDR3 protein is CASSQEVKGAPLHF. The CDR3 nucleotides read TGTGCCAGCAGCCAAGAAGTTAAGGGTGCACCCCTCCACTTT.